The 12 T cell receptor beta chains below were found in one sample sequenced in a study of OX40 agonist ivuxolimab in advanced cancers. The protocol was immunoSEQ multiplex PCR, while the TCRdb copy is restricted to in-frame clones and leaves out a portion. The data contain some 60,000 clones, 86% of them singletons. Source: CD4+ or CD8+ T cells sorted from blood, taken in a trial of the OX40 agonist ivuxolimab. These receptor sequences come from an adult with an advanced solid tumor such as melanoma, head and neck, liver or kidney cancer.

The chain combines TRBV6-5 with TRBJ1-6; D not resolved. Trimming removed 1 base from V and 7 bases from J, with 14 bases in between. The germline V gene has CDR1 MNHEY and CDR2 SVGAGI. The CDR3 loop spans 16 amino acids. The CDR3 spells CASSYYGVNSNSPLHF. The CDR3, as DNA: TGTGCCAGCAGTTACTACGGGGTTAACTCCAATTCACCCCTCCACTTT.

This clone came up a few times. This chain joins TRBV5-4 and TRBJ2-5, with 7 bases lining up with TRBD2. J was trimmed by 0 bases and V by 4 bases; bases with no gene match: 12. Germline V CDR1 and CDR2: SGHNT, YYREEE (reference sequence). CDR3 length: 17 residues. The CDR3 reads CASSPPGRRGNQETQYF. The CDR3 region has the DNA TGTGCCAGCAGCCCCCCCGGCCGGCGGGGGAACCAAGAGACCCAGTACTTC.

This clone was recorded once. The chain links TRBV10-1 to TRBJ1-5; D is unresolved. CDR1 WNHNN and CDR2 SYGVQD come from the germline V gene (reference sequence). V lost 4 bases and J lost 2, with 9 bases in between. CDR3 size: 14 residues. The chain's CDR3 is CASSGSGGNQPQHF. The CDR3 nucleotides read TGCGCCAGCAGTGGATCTGGGGGCAATCAGCCCCAGCATTTT.

The chain joins TRBV5-1 to TRBJ1-2; no reliable D call. The CDR3 loop spans 14 amino acids. CDR1 SGHRS and CDR2 YFSETQ come from the germline V gene. V lost 0 bases to trimming and J lost 1 base, with 7 bases between them. The CDR3 DNA reads TGCGCCAGCAGCTTGGCCGTCTTTAACTATGGCTACACCTTC. Amino acids: CASSLAVFNYGYTF.

The chain carries TRBV6-1 and TRBJ2-3, with D unresolved. CDR3 length: 14 amino acids. V lost 8 bases and J 0 bases, leaving 12 bases between the germline ends. CDR1 and CDR2 from the germline V gene are MNHNS and SASEGT. DNA of the CDR3: TGTGCCAGCGTTCAGACACCGAGCACAGATACGCAGTATTTT. Protein sequence: CASVQTPSTDTQYF.

The gene calls are TRBV5-6 and TRBJ2-3; 7 nucleotides agree with TRBD1. The CDR3 spans 17 residues. V lost 0 bases, J lost 0 bases, and 7 bases stayed unmatched. Germline loops: CDR1 SGHDT, CDR2 YYEEEE. CDR3 DNA: TGTGCCAGCAGCTTGGGTCGACAGGGTCCTAGCACAGATACGCAGTATTTT. Translated, it gives CASSLGRQGPSTDTQYF.

This chain uses TRBV2 with TRBJ1-1, with TRBD1 identical over 8 bases. This CDR3 region has 13 residues. In germline, CDR1 is SNHLY, CDR2 FYNNEI. V shed 7 bases, J shed 7 bases, and the junction held 8 bases outside the gene matches. CDR3 nucleotide sequence: TGTGCCAGCATTTCAGGGGGCGGCGGTGAAGCTTTCTTT. The encoded protein is CASISGGGGEAFF.

The chain couples TRBV7-2 to TRBJ2-6; D unclear. CDR1 and CDR2 from the germline V gene are SGHTA and FQGNSA. This CDR3 contains 16 residues. Trimming removed 0 bases at V and 0 bases at J, with 6 bases between. CDR3 DNA: TGTGCCAGCAGCTTAGCGGCGTCCTCTGGGGCCAACGTCCTGACTTTC. Translating it yields CASSLAASSGANVLTF.

This clone was recorded only once. Other DNA variants within this sample encode the same CDR3. This sequence joins TRBV7-2 and TRBJ1-5; D is ambiguous. Germline CDR1 is SGHTA and CDR2 is FQGNSA. Trimming took 3 bases from V and 5 from J, leaving 8 bases between them. This CDR3 region has 13 residues. CDR3 coding DNA: TGTGCCAGCAGCTTTTCCGGCGATCAGCCCCAGCATTTT. It is translated as CASSFSGDQPQHF.

V and J are TRBV28 and TRBJ1-3; the match to TRBD1 covers 8 bases. CDR1 and CDR2 (germline): MDHEN, SYDVKM. Trimming cost V 6 bases and J 0 bases; bases outside gene matches: 10. This CDR3 contains 17 residues. The CDR3, as DNA: TGTGCCAGCAGGCCAGGGACAGGTTTGAGCTCTGGAAACACCATATATTTT. As protein: CASRPGTGLSSGNTIYF. The full variable domain, in which reference TRBV28 and TRBJ1-3 provide the parts outside the CDR3, is DVKVTQSSRYLVKRTGEKVFLECVQDMDHENMFWYRQDPGLGLRLIYFSYDVKMKEKGDIPEGYSVSREKKERFSLILESASTNQTSMYLCASRPGTGLSSGNTIYFGEGSWLTVV.

V and J are TRBV9 and TRBJ2-2, with 8 bases matching TRBD1. CDR3 length equals 16 residues. Germline V gene sequence: CDR1 SGDLS, CDR2 YYNGEE. The V segment lost 1 base and the J segment 6 bases; nucleotides outside the gene matches: 8. The CDR3 DNA is TGTGCCAGCAGCGTATCGACAGGGGATGAGGCCGGGGAGCTGTTTTTT. Its protein product is CASSVSTGDEAGELFF.

The chain uses TRBV11-3 and TRBJ1-1; the D gene is possibly TRBD1 (5 bases). From germline, CDR1 is SGHNT and CDR2 YENEEA. V gave up 1 base and J gave up 0 bases, with 12 bases separating them. The CDR3 has 16 residues. CDR3 nucleotide sequence: TGTGCCAGCAGCTTAGGTGGGGCTAAAATGAACACTGAAGCTTTCTTT. Amino acid sequence: CASSLGGAKMNTEAFF.